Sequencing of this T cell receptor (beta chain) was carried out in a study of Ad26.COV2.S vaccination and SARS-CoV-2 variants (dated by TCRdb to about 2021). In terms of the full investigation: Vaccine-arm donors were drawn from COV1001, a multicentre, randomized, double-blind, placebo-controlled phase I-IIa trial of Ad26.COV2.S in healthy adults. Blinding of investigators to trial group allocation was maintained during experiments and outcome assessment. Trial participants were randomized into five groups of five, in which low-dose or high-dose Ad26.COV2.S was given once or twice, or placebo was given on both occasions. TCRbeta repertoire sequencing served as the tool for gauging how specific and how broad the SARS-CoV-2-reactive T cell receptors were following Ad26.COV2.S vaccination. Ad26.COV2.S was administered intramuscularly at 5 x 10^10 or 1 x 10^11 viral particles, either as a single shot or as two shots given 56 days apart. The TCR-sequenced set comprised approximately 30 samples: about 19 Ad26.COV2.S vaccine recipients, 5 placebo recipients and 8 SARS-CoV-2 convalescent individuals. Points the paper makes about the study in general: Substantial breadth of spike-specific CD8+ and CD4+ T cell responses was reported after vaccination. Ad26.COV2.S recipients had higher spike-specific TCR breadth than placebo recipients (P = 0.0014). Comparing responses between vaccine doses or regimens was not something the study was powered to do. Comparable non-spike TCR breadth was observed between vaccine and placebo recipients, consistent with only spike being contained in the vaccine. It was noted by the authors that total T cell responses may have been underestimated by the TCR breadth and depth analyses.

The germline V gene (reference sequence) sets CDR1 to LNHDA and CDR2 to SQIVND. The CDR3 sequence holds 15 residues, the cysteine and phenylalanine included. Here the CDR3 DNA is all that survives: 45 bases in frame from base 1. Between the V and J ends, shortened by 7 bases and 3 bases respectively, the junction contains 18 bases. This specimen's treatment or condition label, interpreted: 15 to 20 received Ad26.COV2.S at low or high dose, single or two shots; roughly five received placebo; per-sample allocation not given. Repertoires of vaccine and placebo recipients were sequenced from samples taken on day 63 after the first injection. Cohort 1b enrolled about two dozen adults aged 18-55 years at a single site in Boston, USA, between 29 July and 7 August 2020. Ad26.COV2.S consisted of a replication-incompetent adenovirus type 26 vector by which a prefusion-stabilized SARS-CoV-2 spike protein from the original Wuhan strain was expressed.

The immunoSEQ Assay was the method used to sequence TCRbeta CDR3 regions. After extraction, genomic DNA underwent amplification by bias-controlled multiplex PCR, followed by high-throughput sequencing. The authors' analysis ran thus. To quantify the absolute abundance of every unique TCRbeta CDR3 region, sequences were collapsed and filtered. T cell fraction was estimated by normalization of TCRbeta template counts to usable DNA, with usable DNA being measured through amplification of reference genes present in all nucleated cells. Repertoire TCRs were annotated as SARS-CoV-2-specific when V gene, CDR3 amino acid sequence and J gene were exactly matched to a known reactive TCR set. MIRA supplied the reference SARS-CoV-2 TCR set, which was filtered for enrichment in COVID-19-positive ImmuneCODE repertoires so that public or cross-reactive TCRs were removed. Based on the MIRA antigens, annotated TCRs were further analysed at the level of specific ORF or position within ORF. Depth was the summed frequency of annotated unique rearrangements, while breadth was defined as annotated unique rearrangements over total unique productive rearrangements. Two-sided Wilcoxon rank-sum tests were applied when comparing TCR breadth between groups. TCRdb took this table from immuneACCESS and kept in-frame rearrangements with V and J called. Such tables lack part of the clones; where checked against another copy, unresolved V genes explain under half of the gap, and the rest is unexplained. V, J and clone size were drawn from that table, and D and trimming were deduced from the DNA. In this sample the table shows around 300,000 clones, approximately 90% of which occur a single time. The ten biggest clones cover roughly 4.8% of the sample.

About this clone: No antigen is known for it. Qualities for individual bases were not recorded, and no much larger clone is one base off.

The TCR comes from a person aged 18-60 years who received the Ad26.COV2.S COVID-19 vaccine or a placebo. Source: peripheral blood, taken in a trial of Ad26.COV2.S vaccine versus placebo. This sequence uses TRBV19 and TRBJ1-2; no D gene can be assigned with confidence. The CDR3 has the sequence CASTKATYQDYGYTF. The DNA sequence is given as TGTGCCAGTACCAAAGCAACTTATCAGGACTATGGCTACACCTTC.